This T cell receptor beta chain was recorded in a study of Graves' ophthalmopathy and Graves' hyperthyroidism. Study-wide results and limits: Among thyroid clonotypes expanded above 0.001 frequency, most also appeared in blood. Progression of ophthalmopathy was predicted by the model with around 68% sensitivity and around 77% specificity.

CDR1 is MNHEY, CDR2 SVGEGT, per germline. The CDR3 is made up of 14 amino acids. After removal of 5 bases from V and 4 bases from J, the junction contained 5 bases not matched to a gene. This clonotype was observed many times. Its antigen is still unknown. Amplification targeted the TCR beta CDR3 regions, with RNA transcripts as the source material. First-round RT-PCR employed HTBI primers, with a second-round multiplex PCR after it. TCRdb processed the multiplex PCR reads anew with MiXCR; each CDR3 protein has one entry. The sample has 340,000 or so distinct CDR3 sequences; roughly 17% are singletons.

J is TRBJ1-2 and V is TRBV6-2 or TRBV6-3; 9 bases match TRBD1. This TCR was recovered from an adult man with Graves' ophthalmopathy. Sequencing was done on a sample of peripheral blood. The CDR3 sequence is CASSIRTGAYGYTF. DNA of the CDR3: TGTGCCAGCAGTATTCGGACAGGGGCCTATGGCTACACCTTC.